This T cell receptor beta chain was recorded in a study of cytomegalovirus exposure and HLA in healthy donors. Regarding the study as a whole: TCR beta V segments were, for the most part, productive about 87% or about 30% of the time in an earlier analysis. One variant, a missense change in DCLRE1C, was linked in a later analysis to TCR beta V- and J-gene trimming. In vitro data verified a few CMV-associated chains as specific for CMV antigens.

The PCR had 60 Vbeta and 13 Jbeta primers. Profiled with immunoSEQ multiplex PCR; TCRdb holds only in-frame clones, not every one. The table shows about 170,000 clones, with around three quarters occurring only once. This clone turned up a few times. Its antigen remains unknown. Input material: PBMCs. The receptor's source is a young woman in good health and CMV-seropositive.

The CDR3 DNA sequence: TGTGCCAGCAGCTCGCCGGGGACAGGGAACACCGGGGAGCTGTTTTTT. Translation gives CASSSPGTGNTGELFF. The rearrangement links TRBV7-6 to TRBJ2-2; 8 bases map to TRBD1. Germline V gene lookup returns CDR1 SGHVS and CDR2 FNYEAQ. The CDR3 contains 16 residues. J was trimmed by 1 base and V by 4 bases; bases with no gene match: 5.